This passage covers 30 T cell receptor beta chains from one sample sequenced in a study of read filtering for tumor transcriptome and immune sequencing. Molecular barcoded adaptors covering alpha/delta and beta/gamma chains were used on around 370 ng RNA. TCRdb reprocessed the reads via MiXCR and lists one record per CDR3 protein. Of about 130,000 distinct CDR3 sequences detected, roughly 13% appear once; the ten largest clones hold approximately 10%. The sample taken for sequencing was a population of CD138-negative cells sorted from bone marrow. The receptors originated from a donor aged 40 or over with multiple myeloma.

The chain's CDR3 is CASSLEPRGRNTEAFF. The CDR3 bases are TGTGCCAGCAGCCTAGAGCCCCGGGGCCGGAACACTGAAGCTTTCTTT. The chain carries TRBV7-9 and TRBJ1-1, with a possible D match to TRBD1 (5 bases). Trimming took 5 bases from V and 1 from J, leaving 17 bases between them. CDR1 is SEHNR and CDR2 is FQNEAQ in the germline V gene (reference sequence). This CDR3 region has 16 residues.

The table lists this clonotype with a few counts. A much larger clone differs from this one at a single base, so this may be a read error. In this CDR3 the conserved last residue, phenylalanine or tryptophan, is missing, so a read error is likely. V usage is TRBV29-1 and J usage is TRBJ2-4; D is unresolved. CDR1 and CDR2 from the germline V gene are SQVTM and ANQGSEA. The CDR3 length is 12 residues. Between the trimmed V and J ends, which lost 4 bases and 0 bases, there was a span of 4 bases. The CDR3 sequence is CSVVLAKNIQYI. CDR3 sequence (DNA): TGCAGCGTTGTTCTAGCCAAAAACATTCAGTACATC.

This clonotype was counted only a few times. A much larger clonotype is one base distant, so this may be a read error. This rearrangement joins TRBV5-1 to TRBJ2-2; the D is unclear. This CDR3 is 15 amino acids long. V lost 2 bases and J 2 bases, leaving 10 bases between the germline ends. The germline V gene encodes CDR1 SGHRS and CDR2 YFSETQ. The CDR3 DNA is TGCGCCAGCAGCTTTACAAGGCGTAACACCGGGGAGCTGTTTTTT. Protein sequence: CASSFTRRNTGELFF.

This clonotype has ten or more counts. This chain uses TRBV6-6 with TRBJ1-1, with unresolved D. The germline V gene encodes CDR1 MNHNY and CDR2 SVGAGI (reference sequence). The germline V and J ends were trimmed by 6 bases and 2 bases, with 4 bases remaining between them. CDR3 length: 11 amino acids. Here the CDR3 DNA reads TGTGCCAGCAGCCATAACACTGAAGCTTTCTTT. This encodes CASSHNTEAFF.

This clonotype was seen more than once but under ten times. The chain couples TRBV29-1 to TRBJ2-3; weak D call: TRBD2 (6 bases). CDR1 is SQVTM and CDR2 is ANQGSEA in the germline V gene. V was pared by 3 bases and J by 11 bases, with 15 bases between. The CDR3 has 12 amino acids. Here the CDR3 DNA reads TGCAGCGTTGAGCGGGATGGGGTTGGGCAGTATTTT. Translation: CSVERDGVGQYF.

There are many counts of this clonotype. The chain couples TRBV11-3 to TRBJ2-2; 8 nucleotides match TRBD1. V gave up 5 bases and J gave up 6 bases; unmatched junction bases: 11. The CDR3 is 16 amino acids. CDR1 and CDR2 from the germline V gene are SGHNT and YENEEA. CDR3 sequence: CASSATRTGSPGELFF. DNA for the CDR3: TGTGCCAGCAGCGCTACCCGGACAGGGAGCCCCGGGGAGCTGTTTTTT.

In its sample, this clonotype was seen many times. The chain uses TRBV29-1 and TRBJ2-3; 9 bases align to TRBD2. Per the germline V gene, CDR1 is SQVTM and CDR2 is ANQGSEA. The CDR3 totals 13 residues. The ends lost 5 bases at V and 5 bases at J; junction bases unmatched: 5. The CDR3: CSVRREGKDTQYF. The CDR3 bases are TGCAGCGTTCGGCGGGAGGGTAAAGATACGCAGTATTTT.

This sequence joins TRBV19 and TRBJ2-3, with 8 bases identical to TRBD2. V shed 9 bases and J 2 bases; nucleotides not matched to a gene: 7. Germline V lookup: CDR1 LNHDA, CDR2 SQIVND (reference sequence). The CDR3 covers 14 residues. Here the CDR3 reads CASRETSATDTQYF. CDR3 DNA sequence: TGTGCCAGCAGAGAGACTAGCGCCACAGATACGCAGTATTTT.

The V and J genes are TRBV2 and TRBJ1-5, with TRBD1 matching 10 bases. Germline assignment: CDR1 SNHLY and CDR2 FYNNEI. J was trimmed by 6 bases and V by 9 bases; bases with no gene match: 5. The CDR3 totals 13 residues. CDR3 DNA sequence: TGTGCCAGTACGGGACAGGGGCGTCAGCCCCAGCATTTT. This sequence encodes CASTGQGRQPQHF.

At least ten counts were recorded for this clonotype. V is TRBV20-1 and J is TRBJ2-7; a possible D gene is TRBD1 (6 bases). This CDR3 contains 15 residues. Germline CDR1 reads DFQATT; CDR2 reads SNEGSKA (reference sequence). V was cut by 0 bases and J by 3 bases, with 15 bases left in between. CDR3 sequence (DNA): TGCAGTGCTAGAGATCCTAGACAGACAGGCTACGAGCAGTACTTC. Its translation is CSARDPRQTGYEQYF.

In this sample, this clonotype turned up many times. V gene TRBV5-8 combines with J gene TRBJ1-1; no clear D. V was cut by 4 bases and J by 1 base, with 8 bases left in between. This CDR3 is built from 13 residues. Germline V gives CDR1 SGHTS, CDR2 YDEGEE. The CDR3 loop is CASSRTGNTEAFF. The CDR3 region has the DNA TGTGCCAGCAGCCGGACCGGGAACACTGAAGCTTTCTTT.

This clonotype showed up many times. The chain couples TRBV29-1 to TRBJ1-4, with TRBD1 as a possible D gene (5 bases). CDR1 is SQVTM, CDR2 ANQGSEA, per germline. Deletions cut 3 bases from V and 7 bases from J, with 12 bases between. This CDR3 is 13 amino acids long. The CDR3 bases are TGCAGCGTTGACGGGGCCGCCTCTGAAAAACTGTTTTTT. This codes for CSVDGAASEKLFF.

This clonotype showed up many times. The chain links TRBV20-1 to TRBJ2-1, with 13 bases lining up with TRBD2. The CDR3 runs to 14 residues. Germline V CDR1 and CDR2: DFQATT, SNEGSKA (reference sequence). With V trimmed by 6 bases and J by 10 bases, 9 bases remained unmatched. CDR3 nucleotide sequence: TGCAGTGCCCTACACGGACTAGCGGGAGTAGAGCAGTTCTTC. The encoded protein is CSALHGLAGVEQFF.

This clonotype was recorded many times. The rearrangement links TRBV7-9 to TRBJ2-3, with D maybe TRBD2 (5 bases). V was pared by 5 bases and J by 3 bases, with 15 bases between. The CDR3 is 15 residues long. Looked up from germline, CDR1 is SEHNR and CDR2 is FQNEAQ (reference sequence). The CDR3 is CASSPRRTVTDTQYF. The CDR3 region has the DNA TGTGCCAGCAGCCCTCGCCGGACTGTTACAGATACGCAGTATTTT.

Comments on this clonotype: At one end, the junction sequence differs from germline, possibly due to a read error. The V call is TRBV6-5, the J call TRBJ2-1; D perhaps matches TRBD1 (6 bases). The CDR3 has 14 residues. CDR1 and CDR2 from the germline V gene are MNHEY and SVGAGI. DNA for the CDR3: TGTGTCAGCAGTGACAGGAGCCTAAACAATGAGCAGTTCTTC. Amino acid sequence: CVSSDRSLNNEQFF.

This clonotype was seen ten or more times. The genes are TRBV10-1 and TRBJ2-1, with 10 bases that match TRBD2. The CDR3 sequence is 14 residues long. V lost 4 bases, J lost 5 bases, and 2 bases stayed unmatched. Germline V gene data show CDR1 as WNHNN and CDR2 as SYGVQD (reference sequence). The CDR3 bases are TGCGCCAGCAGTGCTAGCGGGGGACACAATGAGCAGTTCTTC. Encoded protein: CASSASGGHNEQFF.

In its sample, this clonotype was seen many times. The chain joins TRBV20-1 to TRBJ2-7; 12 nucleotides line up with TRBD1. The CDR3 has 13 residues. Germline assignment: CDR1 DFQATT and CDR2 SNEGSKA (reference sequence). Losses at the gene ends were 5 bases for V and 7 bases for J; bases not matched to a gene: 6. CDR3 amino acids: CSAPGQGALEQYF. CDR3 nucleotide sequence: TGCAGTGCTCCGGGACAGGGGGCGTTGGAGCAGTACTTC.

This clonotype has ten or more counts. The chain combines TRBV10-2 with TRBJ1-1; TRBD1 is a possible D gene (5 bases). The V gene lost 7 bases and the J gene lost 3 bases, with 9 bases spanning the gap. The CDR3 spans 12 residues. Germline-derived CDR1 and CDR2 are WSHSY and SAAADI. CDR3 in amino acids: CASTPGDTEAFF. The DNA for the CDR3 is TGCGCCAGCACCCCGGGGGACACTGAAGCTTTCTTT.

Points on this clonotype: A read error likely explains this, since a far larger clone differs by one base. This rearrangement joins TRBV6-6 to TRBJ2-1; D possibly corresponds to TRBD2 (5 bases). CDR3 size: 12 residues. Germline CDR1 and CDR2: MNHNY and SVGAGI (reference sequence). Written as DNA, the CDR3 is TGTGCCAGCAGTTACTCTAGCGTGGGGTTGCGCTTC. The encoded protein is CASSYSSVGLRF.

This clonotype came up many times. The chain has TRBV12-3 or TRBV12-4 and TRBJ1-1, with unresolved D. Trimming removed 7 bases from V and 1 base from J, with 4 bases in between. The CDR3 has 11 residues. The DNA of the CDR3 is TGTGCCAGCATAAGGAACACTGAAGCTTTCTTT. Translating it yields CASIRNTEAFF.

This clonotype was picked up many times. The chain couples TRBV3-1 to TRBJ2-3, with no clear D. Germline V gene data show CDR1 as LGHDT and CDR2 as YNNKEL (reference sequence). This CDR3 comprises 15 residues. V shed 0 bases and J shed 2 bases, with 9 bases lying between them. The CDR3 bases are TGTGCCAGCAGCCAAGATCGGCTTCTCACAGATACGCAGTATTTT. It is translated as CASSQDRLLTDTQYF.

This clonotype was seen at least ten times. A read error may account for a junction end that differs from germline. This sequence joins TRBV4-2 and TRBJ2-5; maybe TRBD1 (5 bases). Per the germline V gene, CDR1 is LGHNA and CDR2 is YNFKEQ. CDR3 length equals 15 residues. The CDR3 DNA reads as TGTGCCAGCAGTCGTCTAGGGGTCAACCAGGAGACCCAGTACTTC. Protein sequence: CASSRLGVNQETQYF.

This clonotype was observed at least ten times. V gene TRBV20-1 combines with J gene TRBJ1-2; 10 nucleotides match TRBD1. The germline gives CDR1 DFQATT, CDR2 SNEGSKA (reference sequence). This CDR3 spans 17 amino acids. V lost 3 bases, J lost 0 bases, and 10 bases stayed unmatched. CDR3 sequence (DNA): TGCAGTGCTAGGCCCCGGGGACAGGGGTGGTCTAACTATGGCTACACCTTC. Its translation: CSARPRGQGWSNYGYTF.

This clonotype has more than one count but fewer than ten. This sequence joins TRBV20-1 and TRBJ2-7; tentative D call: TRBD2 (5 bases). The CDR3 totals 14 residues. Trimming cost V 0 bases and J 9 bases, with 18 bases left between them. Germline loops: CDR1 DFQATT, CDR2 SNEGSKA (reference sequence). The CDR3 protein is CSARDRRVLGWQYF. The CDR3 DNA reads TGCAGTGCTAGAGATAGGCGGGTGCTTGGATGGCAGTACTTC.

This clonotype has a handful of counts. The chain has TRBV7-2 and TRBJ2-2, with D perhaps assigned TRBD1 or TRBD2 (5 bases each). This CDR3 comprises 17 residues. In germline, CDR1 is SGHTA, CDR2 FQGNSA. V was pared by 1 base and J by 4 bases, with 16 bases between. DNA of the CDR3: TGTGCCAGCAGCTTAGTGGGGGTTACAACCCTCACCGGGGAGCTGTTTTTT. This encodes CASSLVGVTTLTGELFF.

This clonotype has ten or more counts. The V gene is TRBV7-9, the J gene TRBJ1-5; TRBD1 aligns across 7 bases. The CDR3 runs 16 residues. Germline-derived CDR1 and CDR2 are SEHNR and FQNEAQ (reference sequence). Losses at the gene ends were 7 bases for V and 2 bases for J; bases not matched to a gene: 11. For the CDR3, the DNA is TGTGCCAGCAAATCGAGTGAAGGGGGCCGCAATCAGCCCCAGCATTTT. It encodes CASKSSEGGRNQPQHF.

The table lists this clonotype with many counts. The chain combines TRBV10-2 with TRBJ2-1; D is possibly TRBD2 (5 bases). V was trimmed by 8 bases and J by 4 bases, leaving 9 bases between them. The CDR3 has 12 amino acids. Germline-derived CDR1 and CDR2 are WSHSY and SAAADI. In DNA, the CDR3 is TGCGCCAGCGCCCGGACTTACAATGAGCAGTTCTTC. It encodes CASARTYNEQFF.

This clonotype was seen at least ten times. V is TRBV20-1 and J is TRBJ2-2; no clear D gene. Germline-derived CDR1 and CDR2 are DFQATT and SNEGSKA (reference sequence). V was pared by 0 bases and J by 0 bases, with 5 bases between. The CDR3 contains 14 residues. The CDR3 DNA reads TGCAGTGCTAGAGACGCTGCGAACACCGGGGAGCTGTTTTTT. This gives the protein CSARDAANTGELFF.

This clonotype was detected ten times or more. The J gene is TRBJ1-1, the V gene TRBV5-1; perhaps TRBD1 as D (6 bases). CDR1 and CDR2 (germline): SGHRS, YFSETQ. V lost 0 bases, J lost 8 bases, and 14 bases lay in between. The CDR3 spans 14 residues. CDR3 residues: CASSLDGVGTEAFF. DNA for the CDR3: TGCGCCAGCAGCTTGGATGGTGTCGGGACAGAAGCTTTCTTT.

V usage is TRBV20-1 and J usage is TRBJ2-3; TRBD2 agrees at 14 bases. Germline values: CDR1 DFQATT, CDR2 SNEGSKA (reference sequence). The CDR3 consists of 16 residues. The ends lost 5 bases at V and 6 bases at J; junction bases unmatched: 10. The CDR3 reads CSALGTSGGHTDTQYF. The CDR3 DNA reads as TGCAGTGCTCTCGGGACTAGCGGGGGCCACACGGATACGCAGTATTTT.